This T cell receptor beta chain appears in the sequencing data of a study of neurological immune-mediated disorders. Regarding the study as a whole: Repertoires from 18 of 34 multiple sclerosis patients grouped phylogenetically into a related-CDR3 cluster, suggesting a possible signature.

For the unsorted libraries, 2 million PBMCs stored at -80 C served as input. 5'RACE with 10-nucleotide random UMIs produced the cDNA. From 15-18 subjects, every sequencing run obtained over 190 million TCR-beta sequences. Via MiXCR, TCRdb re-called the 5' RACE reads, giving one row per CDR3 protein. The sample consists of 50,000 to 65,000 distinct CDR3 sequences, approximately 4.6% of them appearing once. Concerning this clonotype itself: Its target is unknown.

The sequence came from a woman aged 45-59 years with multiple sclerosis. Sequencing was carried out using PBMCs.

The CDR3 bases are TGTGCCAGCAGCCGCCTTCCTAGCGGGGGGGCCGGAAGGTACAATGAGCAGTTCTTC. It specifies CASSRLPSGGAGRYNEQFF. The chain links TRBV7-2 to TRBJ2-1; 12 bases line up with TRBD2. CDR3 length equals 19 residues. With 5 bases clipped from V and 4 bases from J, the junction kept 15 bases outside the gene matches. Germline loops: CDR1 SGHTA, CDR2 FQGNSA.